This T cell receptor (beta chain) was identified in a study of blood T cell repertoires in COVID-19 (dated by TCRdb to about 2020). Looking at the study overall: The collaborator samples originated in the United States, Italy and Spain and spanned the acute and convalescent phases of COVID-19. The material from the prospective study consisted of cDNA or gDNA derived from T cells, B-cell-depleted T cells, or PBMCs. Subjects who had been exposed to COVID-19, were actively infected with it, or had recovered from it provided the deeply sampled blood TCRbeta repertoires that made up the dataset. The repertoires were made available in a free public database intended to serve as a resource for research on the immune response to SARS-CoV-2. The samples were drawn from the first 160 participants of the ongoing ImmuneRACE study and from 1,254 subjects provided by 6 global collaborators. A de-identified subject ID, COVID-19 status, age in years and sex were almost always included in the sample metadata. HLA class I and class II types, where available, came from metadata supplied by the sample provider rather than from assay-based typing. Overall study results and their limits: Clinical and demographic metadata were provided uncurated, with the amount varying by source and participant.

Enrolling through a virtual design, the prospective study's participants ranged in age from roughly 18 to 100 years and lived across around 25 United States geographic areas. In the prospective study, participants were assigned to cohorts based on the clinical history participants reported in a screening survey and a study questionnaire. ImmuneRACE Cohort 3 recovered participants were defined by two consecutive negative NP/OP PCR tests, healthcare professional clearance, or symptom resolution. Mobile phlebotomists in the prospective study collected whole blood, serum and a nasopharyngeal or oropharyngeal swab from every participant. Prospective study participants could optionally give additional blood draws and questionnaires over an approximately two-month period. Prospective study blood samples were shipped either frozen or at room temperature before DNA extraction. About this clone itself: The antigen it binds to is not known. Base quality data are lacking; no much larger clone is found one base away.

The CDR3 runs 15 amino acids, cysteine and phenylalanine included. The retained sequence is limited to the CDR3, 45 bases, with the frame set at the first base. According to the germline V gene (reference sequence), CDR1 reads PRHDT and CDR2 reads FYEKMQ. Trimming at the junction amounts to 0 bases on V and 3 bases on J, and the germline ends lie 12 bases apart. TCRbeta CDR3 regions were amplified from genomic DNA by means of the immunoSEQ Assay, a bias-controlled multiplex PCR. The source study handled its data this way. The number of nucleated cells in each sample was estimated by amplification of reference gene primers within the assay. To quantify the absolute abundance of each unique TCRbeta CDR3 rearrangement, sequence reads were collapsed and filtered. For each sample, productive Simpson clonality was calculated as the square root of Simpson's diversity index across productive rearrangements. TCRdb retrieved this table from immuneACCESS and kept in-frame rearrangements only. Not all clones are present; in checked studies, unresolved V genes account for under half, and no reason is known for the remainder. Clonal size and the V and J genes are those of that table, whereas D and trimming came from the DNA. The sample profile shows 250,000 to 350,000 clones; approximately 85% of them were found once. The ten largest clonotypes hold roughly 4% of the sample.

The rearrangement combines TRBV13 with TRBJ2-7; TRBD2 is perhaps the D gene, given 6 matching bases. The sequence came from a woman under 40 who had recovered from COVID-19. The sequencing input was PBMCs or T cells enriched from blood (not recorded which). CDR3 loop: CASSLGGGVDYEQYF. DNA sequence: TGTGCCAGCAGCTTAGGCGGAGGGGTGGACTACGAGCAGTACTTC.